The entry that follows covers one T cell receptor beta chain sequence. The PCR had 60 Vbeta and 13 Jbeta primers. The method was immunoSEQ multiplex PCR; TCRdb's version includes in-frame clones alone and lacks a portion of them. Listed are about 200,000 clones; roughly 1.2% falls within the top ten. These data originate in a study of cytomegalovirus exposure and HLA in healthy donors. The CDR3 contains 19 residues. Germline V gene lookup returns CDR1 MNHNS and CDR2 SASEGT. The ends were cut back, 2 bases at V and 0 bases at J, with 17 bases in the middle. This receptor was identified in a girl aged 2-10 years in good health and CMV-seropositive. V is TRBV6-1 and J is TRBJ2-6; D is possibly TRBD2 (5 bases). Sequencing was done on a sample of PBMCs. The chain's CDR3 is CASSEYRGLRRSGANVLTF. CDR3 nucleotide sequence: TGTGCCAGCAGTGAATATCGAGGGCTCCGCCGCTCTGGGGCCAACGTCCTGACTTTC.